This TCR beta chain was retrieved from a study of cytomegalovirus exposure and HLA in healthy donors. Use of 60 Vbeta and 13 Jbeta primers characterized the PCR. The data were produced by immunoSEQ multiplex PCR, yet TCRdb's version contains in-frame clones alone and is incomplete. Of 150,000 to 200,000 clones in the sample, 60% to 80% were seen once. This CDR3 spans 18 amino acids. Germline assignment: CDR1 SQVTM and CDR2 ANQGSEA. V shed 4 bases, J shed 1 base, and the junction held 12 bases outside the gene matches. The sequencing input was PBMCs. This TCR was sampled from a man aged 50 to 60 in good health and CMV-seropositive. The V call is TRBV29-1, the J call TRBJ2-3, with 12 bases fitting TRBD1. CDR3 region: CSVAVLPGQGAGTDTQYF. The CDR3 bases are TGCAGCGTTGCGGTTCTACCGGGACAGGGGGCGGGCACAGATACGCAGTATTTT.